The next 14 T cell receptor beta chains were all read from a single sample in a study of regulatory T cells in long-lasting Graves disease. The authors built TCR beta libraries using iRepertoire HTBI primers and Arm-PCR of CDR3 regions. Via MiXCR, TCRdb re-called the multiplex PCR reads, giving one row per CDR3 protein. Of about 500,000 distinct CDR3 sequences in the sample, 15% to 20% were seen once. As for time point: newly diagnosed GD, antithyroid drugs for less than 3 months. Researchers made the TCR library from RNA that was extracted from PBMCs. These same data were also listed under a study on T cells in Graves' hyperthyroidism and ophthalmopathy.

Sequences were derived from peripheral blood mononuclear cells (PBMCs), sampled at new diagnosis, from a patient treated with antithyroid drugs. The receptors originated from a man aged 40-49 years with Graves disease.

This clonotype was detected only a few times. The chain uses TRBV20-1 and TRBJ2-3, with D maybe TRBD1 (5 bases). V lost 1 base, J lost 7 bases, and 12 bases lay in between. The CDR3 loop spans 13 amino acids. Per the germline V gene, CDR1 is DFQATT and CDR2 is SNEGSKA (reference sequence). CDR3 nucleotide sequence: TGCAGTGCTAGAGGGCAGGGTTTGAATACGCAGTATTTT. Amino acids: CSARGQGLNTQYF.

The chain combines TRBV6-1 with TRBJ1-5; D ambiguous. The V gene lost 6 bases and the J gene lost 3 bases, with 9 bases spanning the gap. The CDR3 consists of 13 residues. Germline CDR1 MNHNS, CDR2 SASEGT. The CDR3 reads CASRRGNNQPQHF. The CDR3 DNA sequence: TGTGCCAGCAGGCGGGGAAACAATCAGCCCCAGCATTTT.

This clonotype has ten or more counts. The V and J genes are TRBV5-1 and TRBJ2-2; D gene uncertain. This CDR3 has 14 residues. Per the germline V gene, CDR1 is SGHRS and CDR2 is YFSETQ. V was clipped by 3 bases and J by 5 bases, with 11 bases between them. The CDR3 sequence is CASSSKTPTGELFF. The CDR3 DNA reads as TGCGCCAGCAGCTCCAAGACACCGACCGGGGAGCTGTTTTTT.

This clonotype was observed at least ten times. This sequence joins TRBV12-3 or TRBV12-4 and TRBJ2-1, with 7 bases that match TRBD1. J was trimmed by 7 bases and V by 5 bases; bases with no gene match: 14. This CDR3 comprises 16 residues. As DNA, the CDR3 is TGTGCCAGCAGTCCACGACAGGGATTGTCGCGGAATGAGCAGTTCTTC. It translates to CASSPRQGLSRNEQFF.

As for this clonotype: A read error is possible here, since a much larger clone lies one base away. This chain links TRBV20-1 with TRBJ2-5; 10 bases agree with TRBD2. The DNA matches TRBJ2-1 better at its end, which makes the J call doubtful. CDR1 is DFQATT and CDR2 is SNEGSKA in the germline V gene (reference sequence). The CDR3 runs to 17 residues. CDR3: CNASGRLAGALNNEQFF. CDR3 sequence (DNA): TGCAATGCTAGTGGAAGACTAGCGGGCGCCCTTAACAATGAGCAGTTCTTC.

The rearrangement joins TRBV11-2 to TRBJ2-1, with 14 bases matching TRBD2. This CDR3 contains 20 residues. The germline V gene has CDR1 SGHAT and CDR2 FQNNGV. The J segment lost 5 bases and the V segment lost 0 bases, leaving 12 bases of the junction unmatched. The CDR3 region is CASSLDDTGTSGRGDNEQFF. CDR3 in DNA: TGTGCCAGCAGCTTAGACGATACCGGGACTAGCGGGAGAGGGGACAATGAGCAGTTCTTC. Filled out from reference TRBV11-2 and TRBJ2-1, the complete variable domain reads EAGVAQSPRYKIIEKRQSVAFWCNPISGHATLYWYQQILGQGPKLLIQFQNNGVVDDSQLPKDRFSAERLKGVDSTLKIQPAKLEDSAVYLCASSLDDTGTSGRGDNEQFFGPGTRLTVL.

This clonotype has ten or more counts. The chain recombines TRBV28 with TRBJ1-2; D is possibly TRBD1 (6 bases). CDR3 length: 15 amino acids. Germline V lookup: CDR1 MDHEN, CDR2 SYDVKM. V was pared by 5 bases and J by 8 bases, with 21 bases between. CDR3 residues: CASSASSWGADGYTF. The CDR3 nucleotides read TGTGCCAGCAGTGCATCTTCTTGGGGGGCAGACGGCTACACCTTC.

With regard to this clonotype: A much larger clone differs by one base, so this may be a read error. This chain joins TRBV5-5 and TRBJ2-4, with 9 bases lining up with TRBD1. The CDR3 totals 15 residues. Germline lookup yields CDR1 SGHKS and CDR2 YYEKEE (reference sequence). For the CDR3, the DNA is TGTGCCAGCAGTGGGACAGGGAAAGCCAAAAACATTCGGTACTTC. It yields the protein CASSGTGKAKNIRYF.

The chain links TRBV20-1 to TRBJ2-5; unclear D gene. The germline V gene has CDR1 DFQATT and CDR2 SNEGSKA (reference sequence). Trimming pared 6 bases from V and 4 bases from J, leaving 15 bases between. This CDR3 spans 13 amino acids. CDR3 sequence (DNA): TGCAGTGCCCCACGGGCCAGTCCAGAGACCCAGTACTTC. Amino acid sequence: CSAPRASPETQYF.

V gene TRBV20-1 combines with J gene TRBJ1-5, with 12 bases that match TRBD1. This CDR3 region has 15 residues. Germline CDR1 reads DFQATT; CDR2 reads SNEGSKA (reference sequence). Unmatched junction bases numbered 6, after V lost 3 bases and J lost 6 bases. CDR3 amino acids: CSASGGQGASQPQHF. The DNA for the CDR3 is TGCAGTGCTAGCGGGGGACAGGGGGCGAGTCAGCCCCAGCATTTT.

This clonotype has at least ten counts. The V and J genes are TRBV10-2 and TRBJ2-7; 10 bases map to TRBD2. Trimming took 3 bases from V and 3 from J; bases not matched to a gene: 2. The CDR3 has 14 amino acids. Germline V CDR1 and CDR2: WSHSY, SAAADI. The CDR3 region has the DNA TGCGCCAGCAGTGACCTAGCGGGAGTCTACGAGCAGTACTTC. Protein sequence: CASSDLAGVYEQYF.

The chain joins TRBV24-1 to TRBJ2-3; 7 positions agree with TRBD2. The V segment lost 9 bases and the J segment 0 bases; nucleotides outside the gene matches: 2. Germline V lookup: CDR1 KGHDR, CDR2 SFDVKD. The CDR3 has 13 amino acids. The CDR3 loop reads CATGGDSTDTQYF. The DNA of the CDR3 is TGTGCCACCGGGGGGGATAGCACAGATACGCAGTATTTT.

At least ten counts were recorded for this clonotype. The chain recombines TRBV3-1 with TRBJ2-3; D tentatively reads TRBD1 or TRBD2 (5 bases each). The germline gives CDR1 LGHDT, CDR2 YNNKEL (reference sequence). The V end was cut by 2 bases, the J end by 6 bases, with 9 bases between. This CDR3 spans 13 amino acids. CDR3 DNA sequence: TGTGCCAGCAGCCAACCCGAGGGGGATACGCAGTATTTT. Translated: CASSQPEGDTQYF.

This chain connects TRBV10-3 to TRBJ2-7, with D uncertain. This CDR3 spans 14 amino acids. V lost 6 bases and J lost 0, with 12 bases in between. Germline V CDR1 and CDR2: ENHRY, SYGVKD. The CDR3 protein is CAIRNDIGSYEQYF. Here the CDR3 DNA reads TGTGCCATCAGAAATGATATTGGCTCCTACGAGCAGTACTTC.